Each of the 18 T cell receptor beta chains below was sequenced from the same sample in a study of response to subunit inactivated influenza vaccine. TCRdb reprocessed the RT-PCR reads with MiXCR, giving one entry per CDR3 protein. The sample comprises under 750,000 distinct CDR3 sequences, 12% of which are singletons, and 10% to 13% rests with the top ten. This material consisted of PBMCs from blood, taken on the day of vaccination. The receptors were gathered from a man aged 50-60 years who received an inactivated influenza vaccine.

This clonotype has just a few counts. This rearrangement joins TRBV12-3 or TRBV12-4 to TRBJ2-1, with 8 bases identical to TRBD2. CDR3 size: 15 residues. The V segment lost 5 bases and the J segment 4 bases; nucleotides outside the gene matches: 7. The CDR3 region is CASSRTSRAYNEQFF. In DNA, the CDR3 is TGTGCCAGCAGTAGGACTAGCCGGGCGTACAATGAGCAGTTCTTC.

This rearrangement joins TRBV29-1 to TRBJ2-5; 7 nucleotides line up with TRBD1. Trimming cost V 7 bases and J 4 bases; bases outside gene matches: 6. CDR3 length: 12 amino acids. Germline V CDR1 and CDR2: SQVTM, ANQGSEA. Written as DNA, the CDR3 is TGCAGCGGTATGGGACAGAGAGAGACCCAGTACTTC. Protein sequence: CSGMGQRETQYF.

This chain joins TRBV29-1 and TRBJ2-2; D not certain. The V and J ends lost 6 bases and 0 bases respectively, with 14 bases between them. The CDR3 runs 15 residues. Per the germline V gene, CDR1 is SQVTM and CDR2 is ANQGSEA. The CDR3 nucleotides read TGCAGCGTCCAGAGCTTTGCGCCGAACACCGGGGAGCTGTTTTTT. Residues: CSVQSFAPNTGELFF.

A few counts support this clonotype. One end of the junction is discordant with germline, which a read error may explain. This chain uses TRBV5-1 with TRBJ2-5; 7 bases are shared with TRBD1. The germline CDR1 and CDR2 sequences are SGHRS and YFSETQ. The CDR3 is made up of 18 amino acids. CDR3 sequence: CASSLAPRQGSPQGTQYF. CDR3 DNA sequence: TGCGCCAGCAGCTTGGCCCCCCGACAGGGCTCCCCCCAAGGGACCCAGTACTTC.

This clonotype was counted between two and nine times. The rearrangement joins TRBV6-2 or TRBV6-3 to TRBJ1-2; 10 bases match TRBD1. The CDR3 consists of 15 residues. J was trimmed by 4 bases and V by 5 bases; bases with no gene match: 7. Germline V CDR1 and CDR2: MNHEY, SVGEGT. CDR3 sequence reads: CASSPGTGAPYGYTF. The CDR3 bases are TGTGCCAGCAGTCCTGGGACAGGGGCTCCCTATGGCTACACCTTC.

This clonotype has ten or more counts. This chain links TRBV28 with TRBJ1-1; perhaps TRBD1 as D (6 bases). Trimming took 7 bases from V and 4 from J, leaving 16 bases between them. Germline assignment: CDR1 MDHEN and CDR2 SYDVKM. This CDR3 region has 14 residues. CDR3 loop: CASTLMGRGTEAFF. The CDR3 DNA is TGTGCCAGCACCCTGATGGGCAGGGGCACTGAAGCTTTCTTT.

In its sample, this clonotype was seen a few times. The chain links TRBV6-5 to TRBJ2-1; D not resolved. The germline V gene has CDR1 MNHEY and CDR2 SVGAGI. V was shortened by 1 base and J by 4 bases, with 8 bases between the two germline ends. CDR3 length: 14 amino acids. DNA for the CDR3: TGTGCCAGCAGTTACTACGGGCCTTACAATGAGCAGTTCTTC. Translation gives CASSYYGPYNEQFF.

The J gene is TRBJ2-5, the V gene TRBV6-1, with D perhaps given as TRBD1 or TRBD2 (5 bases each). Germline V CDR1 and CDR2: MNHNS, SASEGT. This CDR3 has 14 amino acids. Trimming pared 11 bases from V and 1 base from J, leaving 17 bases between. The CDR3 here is CAVSAGGFQETQYF. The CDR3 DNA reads TGTGCCGTCTCAGCTGGGGGATTCCAAGAGACCCAGTACTTC.

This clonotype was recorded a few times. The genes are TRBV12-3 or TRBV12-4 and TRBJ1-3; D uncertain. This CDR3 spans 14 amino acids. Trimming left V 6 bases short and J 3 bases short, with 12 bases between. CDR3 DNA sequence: TGTGCCAGCAGCCCGTTTGGGGATGGAAACACCATATATTTT. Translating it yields CASSPFGDGNTIYF.

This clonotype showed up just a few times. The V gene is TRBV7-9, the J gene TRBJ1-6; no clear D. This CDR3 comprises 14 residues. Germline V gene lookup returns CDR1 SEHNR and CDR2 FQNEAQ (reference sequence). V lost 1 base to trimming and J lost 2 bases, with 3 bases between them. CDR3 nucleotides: TGTGCCAGCAGCTTAGGGGCCTATAATTCACCCCTCCACTTT. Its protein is CASSLGAYNSPLHF.

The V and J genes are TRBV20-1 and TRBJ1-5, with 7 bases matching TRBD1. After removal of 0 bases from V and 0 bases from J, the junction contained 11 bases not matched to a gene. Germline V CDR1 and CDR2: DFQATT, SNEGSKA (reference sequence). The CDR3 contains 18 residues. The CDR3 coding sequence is TGCAGTGCTAGAGATTTGGGACAGAACAAATATAGCAATCAGCCCCAGCATTTT. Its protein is CSARDLGQNKYSNQPQHF.

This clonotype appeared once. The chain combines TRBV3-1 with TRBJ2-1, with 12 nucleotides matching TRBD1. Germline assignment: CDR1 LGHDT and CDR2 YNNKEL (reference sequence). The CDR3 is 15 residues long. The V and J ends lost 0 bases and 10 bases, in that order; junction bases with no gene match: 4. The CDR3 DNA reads TGTGCCAGCAGCCAAGATCCCGGGACAGGGGGCGAGCAGTTCTTC. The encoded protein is CASSQDPGTGGEQFF.

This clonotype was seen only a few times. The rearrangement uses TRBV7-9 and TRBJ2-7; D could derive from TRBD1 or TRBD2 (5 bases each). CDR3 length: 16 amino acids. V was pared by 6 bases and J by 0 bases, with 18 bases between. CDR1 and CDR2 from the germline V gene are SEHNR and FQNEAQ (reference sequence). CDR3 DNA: TGTGCCAGCAGTGGGACCGCAACTGCCCGCTCCTACGAGCAGTACTTC. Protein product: CASSGTATARSYEQYF.

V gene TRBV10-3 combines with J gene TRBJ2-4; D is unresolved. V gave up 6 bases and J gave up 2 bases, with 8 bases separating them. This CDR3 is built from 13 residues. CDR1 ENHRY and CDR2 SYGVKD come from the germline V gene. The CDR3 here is CAISGLTKNIQYF. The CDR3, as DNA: TGTGCCATCAGCGGCCTTACCAAAAACATTCAGTACTTC.

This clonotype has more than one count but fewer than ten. CDR3 loop: CATGTGGGNEQFF. The CDR3 nucleotides are TGTGCCACCGGGACAGGGGGAGGGAATGAGCAGTTCTTC. The rearrangement uses TRBV6-6 and TRBJ2-1; 11 bases are shared with TRBD1. Trimming removed 10 bases from V and 7 bases from J; junction bases left unmatched: 6. The CDR3 is made up of 13 amino acids. Germline V gene lookup returns CDR1 MNHNY and CDR2 SVGAGI (reference sequence).

The CDR3 loop is CSASSGSSLNEQFF. Written as DNA, the CDR3 is TGCAGTGCTAGTTCTGGGAGTTCTCTGAATGAGCAGTTCTTC. The chain uses TRBV20-1 and TRBJ2-1; a possible D gene is TRBD2 (5 bases). Germline CDR1 and CDR2: DFQATT and SNEGSKA (reference sequence). Trimming took off 3 bases at V and 7 bases at J, with 16 bases between the two ends. The CDR3 has 14 amino acids.

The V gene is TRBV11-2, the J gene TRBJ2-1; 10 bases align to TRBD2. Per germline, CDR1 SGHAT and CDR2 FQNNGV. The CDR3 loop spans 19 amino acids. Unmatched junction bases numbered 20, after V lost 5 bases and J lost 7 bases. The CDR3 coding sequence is TGTGCCAGCAGCCCTAGGGATCCTACCGGGACTAGCGCACTTAATGAGCAGTTCTTC. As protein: CASSPRDPTGTSALNEQFF.

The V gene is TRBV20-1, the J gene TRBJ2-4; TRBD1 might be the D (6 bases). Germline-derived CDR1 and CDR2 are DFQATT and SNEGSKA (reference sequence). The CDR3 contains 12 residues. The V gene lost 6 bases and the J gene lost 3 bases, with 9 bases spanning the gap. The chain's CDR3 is CSAQDSKNIQYF. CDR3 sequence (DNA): TGCAGTGCGCAGGACAGCAAAAACATTCAGTACTTC.